This TCR beta chain comes out of a study of identifying expanded T cells in peripheral blood. Study-wide results and caveats: Clone count variance between approximately two-week samples rose with total template count.

Notes on this clone: Its antigen is undetermined.

Collection occurred without any documented infections or immune events in donors. Assay used: immunoSEQ multiplex PCR; TCRdb lists only in-frame clones, some missing. The repertoire holds around 99,000 clones, with 88% as singletons. Sequenced sample: blood. The receptor was derived from a person aged 18 to 75 in good health.

The CDR3 sequence is CASSNAGYEQYF. The DNA of the CDR3 is TGTGCCAGCTCCAATGCGGGCTACGAGCAGTACTTC. The rearrangement links TRBV7-6 to TRBJ2-7; tentatively, D is TRBD2 (5 bases). Germline V gives CDR1 SGHVS, CDR2 FNYEAQ. V lost 8 bases, J lost 3 bases, and 11 bases lay in between. CDR3 size: 12 residues.